This record looks at one TCR beta chain sequence and its context. What antigen it recognizes has not been identified. Base qualities are missing; no much larger clone stands one base away. The data were taken from a study of regulatory T cells in long-lasting Graves disease (dated by TCRdb to the early 2020s). Background on the whole study: Persistent Graves' disease was defined as persistently positive TSH receptor autoantibodies together with antithyroid drug treatment for over 5 years. A total of about 33 samples underwent TCR sequencing: roughly 13 from persistent and roughly 20 from newly diagnosed Graves' disease patients. Persistent Graves' disease patients were compared with newly diagnosed Graves' disease patients by peripheral blood TCR sequencing and RNA sequencing. Antithyroid drugs had been taken for approximately ten years on average by persistent Graves' disease patients in the clinical cohort. The study was conducted in China and was registered as a clinical trial.

The time point label corresponds to: persistent/refractory GD, antithyroid drugs over 5 years with positive TRAb. For both TCR sequencing and RNA sequencing, RNA was extracted from PBMCs in TRIzol. The diagnosis of Graves' disease was made according to American Thyroid Association guidelines. The patients came from an endocrinology department in Xi'an, China. From each patient, 7.5 to 9.5 milliliters of peripheral blood was collected into an EDTA anticoagulant tube. Ficoll Paque Plus density gradient separation was used to isolate PBMCs, and no further T cell sorting was performed. RNA quality was checked with an Agilent 2100 Bioanalyzer and agarose gel, and concentration with a NanoDrop 2000. The CDR3 goes from the cysteine to the phenylalanine over 17 residues. Only CDR3 DNA remains: 51 bases, in frame from the first base. Germline trimming amounts to 6 bases on V and 4 bases on J, with 12 as the count of junction bases outside the gene matches.

Summary of the overall study and its limitations: As a limitation, the authors acknowledged that the small sample size may reduce accuracy. Because the primary lesion, thyroid tissue, could not be accessed, the study looked at peripheral blood alone. Sequencing and analysis were restricted to the TCR beta chain. Persistent disease showed preferential use of TRBV28, TRBJ1-2 and TRBJ2-5, whereas newly diagnosed disease favored TRBV20-1 and TRBJ2-1. Persistent Graves' disease patients showed lower TCR Shannon entropy and fewer highly expanded clones than newly diagnosed patients, suggesting clonal expansion. Persistent patients shared more public clonotypes among themselves (more than 2,500) than newly diagnosed patients did (about 970).

The library was produced with multiplex PCR. Data came from an Illumina HiSeq 4000. TCR beta libraries were built with iRepertoire HTBI primers and Arm-PCR amplification of CDR3 regions. Before sequencing, the PCR products went through gel purification. The paper's processing steps were these. Gene usage analysis of CDR3 amino acid clonotypes relied on the 60 or so TRBV and about 15 TRBJ segments identified across samples. COPE and FqMerger were used to merge the filtered high-quality paired reads into contigs. BLAST was used to align contigs to IMGT TRBV, TRBD and TRBJ reference genes, and CDR3 was defined according to IMGT. Any clonotype with a frequency above 0.1% was counted as a highly expanded clone. Shannon entropy was used to measure repertoire diversity, and the Gini coefficient was used to measure V-J evenness. Public clonotypes were defined as clonotypes shared by more than one individual. The public reads were quality trimmed at Q25 with fastp and then assembled into clones with MiXCR by TCRdb, keeping productive beta chains. Every entry covers one CDR3 protein and lists the most common genes and DNA from its rows. These V and J calls rely on TCRdb rather than the paper's analysis. Within this sample are 700,000 or so distinct CDR3 sequences, with 30% of them counted one time only. Jointly, the top ten make up 35% to 55% of the sample.

Sequencing used peripheral blood mononuclear cells (PBMCs), obtained when the disease was refractory, from a patient treated with antithyroid drugs. This chain is built from TRBV12-3 or TRBV12-4 and TRBJ2-2, with 9 bases aligning to TRBD1. This TCR came from a female donor with Graves disease. The DNA sequence is TGTGCCAGCAGGGGGGACAGGGCTTCTTTCACCACCGGGGAGCTGTTTTTT. It encodes CASRGDRASFTTGELFF.